The entry that follows covers one T cell receptor beta chain sequence. What it binds is unknown. This record belongs to a study of blood T cells in healthy people across ages. This CDR3 has 16 residues. The ends were cut back, 4 bases at V and 2 bases at J, with 17 bases in the middle. Germline values: CDR1 KGHSH, CDR2 LQKENI. Primed by a sample-barcoded 5' primer and a J-beta primer mix, a second PCR proceeded for roughly 6 to 12 cycles. TCRdb called the 5' RACE reads again in MiXCR, with one record for every CDR3 protein. The sample carries 380,000 or so distinct CDR3 sequences, approximately 52% recorded once. Study-level results: The study lacked donor CMV status, which possibly confounded expanded clonotype changes. Among long-lived donors, naive CD4+ cells were more numerous and diversity higher than in aged donors.

Sequencing was carried out using blood. The genes are TRBV18 and TRBJ2-5, with D possibly being TRBD1 (6 bases). This TCR was sampled from a man between 60 and 75 years old in good health. CDR3 residues: CASSRSPRQGQETQYF. Written as DNA, the CDR3 is TGTGCCAGCTCACGGTCTCCTCGGCAGGGGCAAGAGACCCAGTACTTC.